This passage covers 25 T cell receptor beta chains from one sample sequenced in a study of blood T cell repertoires in COVID-19. Produced via immunoSEQ multiplex PCR; TCRdb's table is partial and in-frame only. This sample has roughly 190,000 clones, with 80% to 95% found just once. The sample taken for sequencing was peripheral blood. The source is a man aged 50 to 59 with acute or convalescent COVID-19.

The chain combines TRBV4-1 with TRBJ1-4, with TRBD1 identical over 7 bases. This CDR3 contains 16 residues. With 1 base clipped from V and 8 bases from J, the junction kept 10 bases outside the gene matches. Per the germline V gene, CDR1 is MGHRA and CDR2 is YSYEKL. CDR3 in amino acids: CASSQGETGLEEKLFF. In DNA form, the CDR3 reads TGCGCCAGCAGCCAAGGTGAGACAGGGCTGGAAGAAAAACTGTTTTTT.

V is TRBV7-9 and J is TRBJ2-1; the D gene is possibly TRBD2 (5 bases). The CDR3 is 15 amino acids. The V end was cut by 3 bases, the J end by 8 bases, with 17 bases between. Germline CDR1 and CDR2: SEHNR and FQNEAQ (reference sequence). CDR3 protein: CASSFGDAPEDEQFF. The CDR3 DNA sequence: TGTGCCAGCAGCTTCGGGGATGCCCCCGAGGATGAGCAGTTCTTC.

The V gene is TRBV3-1 (or the pseudogene TRBV3-2), the J gene TRBJ2-2; 10 nucleotides align to TRBD1. The CDR3 totals 14 residues. Germline CDR1 LGHDT, CDR2 YNNKEL (reference sequence). V lost 10 bases, J lost 2 bases, and 4 bases stayed unmatched. This CDR3 is CAIRDRGNTGELFF. The CDR3 DNA sequence: TGTGCCATCAGGGACAGGGGAAACACCGGGGAGCTGTTTTTT.

This chain joins TRBV7-2 and TRBJ1-6, with D hard to call. The CDR3 has 16 residues. Germline assignment: CDR1 SGHTA and CDR2 FQGNSA. V was cut by 0 bases and J by 9 bases, with 15 bases left in between. CDR3 sequence (DNA): TGTGCCAGCAGCTTAGCTTATGGCAGGTTCGGTTCACCCCTCCACTTT. Translated: CASSLAYGRFGSPLHF.

The gene calls are TRBV7-7 and TRBJ2-1; the match to TRBD2 covers 9 bases. CDR3 length equals 20 residues. V shed 4 bases, J shed 4 bases, and the junction held 20 bases outside the gene matches. CDR1 and CDR2 (germline): SSHAT, FNYEAQ (reference sequence). In nucleotides, the CDR3 is TGTGCCAGCAGCTGGACGGTTAGGGCGACTAGCGGACCAAGATACAATGAGCAGTTCTTC. It yields the protein CASSWTVRATSGPRYNEQFF.

The chain recombines TRBV6-6 with TRBJ1-5, with 9 bases identical to TRBD1. Germline CDR1 is MNHNY and CDR2 is SVGAGI (reference sequence). V lost 3 bases, J lost 7 bases, and 7 bases stayed unmatched. This CDR3 is built from 15 residues. The CDR3 coding sequence is TGTGCCAGCAGTTATTTGGGACAGGGTGGCCAGCCCCAGCATTTT. Protein: CASSYLGQGGQPQHF.

This sequence joins TRBV28 and TRBJ1-1; TRBD1 matches at 8 bases. CDR3 length: 15 residues. CDR1 is MDHEN, CDR2 SYDVKM, per germline. V lost 6 bases to trimming and J lost 4 bases; unmatched junction nucleotides: 10. The CDR3 nucleotides read TGTGCCAGCAGCTCCCAGGGGGCGCCGGGCACTGAAGCTTTCTTT. Its translation is CASSSQGAPGTEAFF.

This rearrangement joins TRBV10-3 to TRBJ1-2; D unresolved. V lost 6 bases and J lost 2, with 16 bases in between. Per the germline V gene, CDR1 is ENHRY and CDR2 is SYGVKD. The CDR3 is 15 amino acids. The CDR3 bases are TGTGCCATCAGATACGGGGTCCAACCGAACTATGGCTACACCTTC. Its translation is CAIRYGVQPNYGYTF.

This clone was seen a handful of times. The chain joins TRBV16 to TRBJ2-2; 7 bases fit TRBD1. J lost 6 bases, V lost 2 bases, and 9 bases had no gene match. CDR1 is KGHSY, CDR2 FQNENV, per germline. The CDR3 runs to 16 residues. CDR3 in DNA: TGTGCCAGCAGCCAACAAACCGGGACAGCATCCGGGGAGCTGTTTTTT. It yields the protein CASSQQTGTASGELFF.

The chain links TRBV24-1 to TRBJ2-1; D not resolved. The CDR3 consists of 16 residues. The germline CDR1 and CDR2 sequences are KGHDR and SFDVKD. Trimming left V 4 bases short and J 7 bases short, with 19 bases between. In DNA form, the CDR3 reads TGTGCCACCAGTGACTCGAGATATATCGGTCGGAATGAGCAGTTCTTC. This translates into CATSDSRYIGRNEQFF.

The chain joins TRBV15 to TRBJ2-3; a possible D gene is TRBD1 (6 bases). The CDR3 has 15 amino acids. The V and J ends lost 3 bases and 11 bases respectively, with 21 bases between them. Germline V gene sequence: CDR1 LNHNV, CDR2 YYDKDF (reference sequence). For the CDR3, the DNA is TGTGCCACCAGCAGGACAGGTCCGAAGTCGTTTGGGCAGTATTTT. Translating it yields CATSRTGPKSFGQYF. Complete variable domain (other parts from reference TRBV15 and TRBJ2-3): DAMVIQNPRYQVTQFGKPVTLSCSQTLNHNVMYWYQQKSSQAPKLLFHYYDKDFNNEADTPDNFQSRRPNTSFCFLDIRSPGLGDTAMYLCATSRTGPKSFGQYFGPGTRLTVL.

The chain recombines TRBV7-9 with TRBJ1-5; D is unclear. This CDR3 contains 15 residues. Germline-derived CDR1 and CDR2 are SEHNR and FQNEAQ (reference sequence). V dropped 1 base and J dropped 5 bases, with 12 bases sitting between them. The CDR3 loop reads CASSLVGGSDQPQHF. CDR3 nucleotides: TGTGCCAGCAGCTTAGTTGGAGGGAGCGATCAGCCCCAGCATTTT.

The chain recombines TRBV10-2 with TRBJ2-7; the D gene is possibly TRBD1 (5 bases). The CDR3 runs 14 residues. V was shortened by 6 bases and J by 6 bases, with 18 bases between the two germline ends. Germline V CDR1 and CDR2: WSHSY, SAAADI. The CDR3 DNA follows: TGCGCCAGCAGCATCAGGGAAGGTCCTCGCGAGCAGTACTTC. Translating gives CASSIREGPREQYF.

V gene TRBV5-1 combines with J gene TRBJ2-3; tentative D call: TRBD1 (6 bases). This CDR3 region has 13 residues. Germline-derived CDR1 and CDR2 are SGHRS and YFSETQ. V was shortened by 3 bases and J by 4 bases, with 9 bases between the two germline ends. The CDR3 nucleotides are TGCGCCAGCAGCTCACAGGGAGCAGATACGCAGTATTTT. This codes for CASSSQGADTQYF.

V is TRBV28 and J is TRBJ1-1; D not resolved. V was pared by 1 base and J by 8 bases, with 5 bases between. CDR3 length: 11 amino acids. The V gene's germline CDR1 is MDHEN and CDR2 SYDVKM. The CDR3, as DNA: TGTGCCAGCAGTTTATACGGGGAAGCTTTCTTT. Protein: CASSLYGEAFF.

The rearrangement links TRBV7-9 to TRBJ1-1; the D gene is possibly TRBD1 (5 bases). Germline assignment: CDR1 SEHNR and CDR2 FQNEAQ (reference sequence). Trimming pared 2 bases from V and 12 bases from J, leaving 25 bases between. The CDR3 loop spans 16 amino acids. Here the CDR3 DNA reads TGTGCCAGCAGCTTATTTTGGGTCCAAACGGAGGGGAGAACTTTCTTT. Its protein product is CASSLFWVQTEGRTFF.

The rearrangement uses TRBV29-1 and TRBJ2-3; TRBD2 matches at 9 bases. With 6 bases clipped from V and 8 bases from J, the junction kept 9 bases outside the gene matches. CDR1 is SQVTM and CDR2 is ANQGSEA in the germline V gene. The CDR3 is 13 residues long. The CDR3 DNA sequence: TGCAGCGTGGAGCGGGAGGTTGGTGTTACGCAGTATTTT. Translating it yields CSVEREVGVTQYF.

Of note for this clone: Within the sample, other DNA sequences also encode this same CDR3. The chain joins TRBV4-2 to TRBJ2-6, with D hard to call. Trimming took off 0 bases at V and 0 bases at J, with 3 bases between the two ends. Germline V gene lookup returns CDR1 LGHNA and CDR2 YNFKEQ. This CDR3 has 15 amino acids. This CDR3 reads CASSQDLSGANVLTF. In DNA form, the CDR3 reads TGTGCCAGCAGCCAAGATCTCTCTGGGGCCAACGTCCTGACTTTC.

The table lists this clone with a count of one. The chain has TRBV6-6 and TRBJ1-1, with 8 bases identical to TRBD1. Trimming cost V 6 bases and J 4 bases; bases outside gene matches: 7. This CDR3 spans 14 amino acids. Germline V gene sequence: CDR1 MNHNY, CDR2 SVGAGI (reference sequence). The CDR3 region has the DNA TGTGCCAGCAGCACAACAGGGGGGAGCACTGAAGCTTTCTTT. It yields the protein CASSTTGGSTEAFF.

The CDR3 region has the DNA TGTGCCAGCAGCTTAGATGGGGGCAGCTACGAGCAGTACTTC. Its translation is CASSLDGGSYEQYF. V usage is TRBV7-9 and J usage is TRBJ2-7; maybe TRBD1 (6 bases). Germline V gene lookup returns CDR1 SEHNR and CDR2 FQNEAQ (reference sequence). The CDR3 is 14 amino acids. Trimming cost V 1 base and J 3 bases, with 10 bases left between them.

The genes are TRBV27 and TRBJ2-3; TRBD1 aligns across 8 bases. Germline V CDR1 and CDR2: MNHEY, SMNVEV (reference sequence). V dropped 5 bases and J dropped 4; count of bases not matched to a gene: 2. This CDR3 is built from 13 residues. The CDR3, as DNA: TGTGCCAGCAGTGTACAGGGGGCAGATACGCAGTATTTT. It encodes CASSVQGADTQYF.

The V and J genes are TRBV28 and TRBJ2-7; perhaps TRBD1 as D (5 bases). There are 15 residues in the CDR3. CDR1 and CDR2 (germline): MDHEN, SYDVKM. V lost 3 bases and J lost 3, with 15 bases in between. CDR3 coding DNA: TGTGCCAGCAGTTTTGGGTCCCAGGGTCACTACGAGCAGTACGTC. Amino acids: CASSFGSQGHYEQYV.

This clone was observed once. The DNA of the CDR3 is TGTGCCAGCAGTACGACAGGTACCGGGGAGCTGTTTTTT. Protein product: CASSTTGTGELFF. The chain links TRBV2 to TRBJ2-2; D is possibly TRBD1 (6 bases). The V gene's germline CDR1 is SNHLY and CDR2 FYNNEI. V was clipped by 5 bases and J by 5 bases, with 9 bases between them. The CDR3 has 13 residues.

The V and J genes are TRBV5-4 and TRBJ1-2, with D tentatively TRBD1 (5 bases). Deletions cut 5 bases from V and 4 bases from J, with 15 bases between. The CDR3 is 14 residues long. From germline, CDR1 is SGHNT and CDR2 YYREEE (reference sequence). This chain's CDR3 is CASRPDKTTYGYTF. CDR3 nucleotide sequence: TGTGCCAGCAGACCGGACAAGACAACCTATGGCTACACCTTC.

This sequence joins TRBV28 and TRBJ2-5; D remains ambiguous. This CDR3 has 13 amino acids. Germline CDR1 is MDHEN and CDR2 is SYDVKM. Trimming stripped 1 base from V and 7 bases from J, with 10 bases between. The CDR3 DNA sequence: TGTGCCAGCAGTTTATTGAGTCCTGGGACCCAGTACTTC. Encoded protein: CASSLLSPGTQYF.